A single sample gave rise to the 19 T cell receptor beta chains below, sequenced in a study of Graves' ophthalmopathy and Graves' hyperthyroidism (dated by TCRdb to the late 2010s). Sequencing instrument: Illumina HiSeq 2000. For repertoire sequencing, TCR beta CDR3 regions were amplified from RNA transcripts. The first round was an RT-PCR using HTBI primers with the Qiagen OneStep RT-PCR kit, and this first round was followed by a second-round multiplex PCR, then size selection and purification. Clones were called with MiXCR by TCRdb after fastp trimmed the public reads at Q25, and only in-frame beta chains were retained. Each CDR3 protein gets just one entry, which takes the most common genes and DNA from the rows behind it. The sample yields approximately 210,000 distinct CDR3 sequences; 29% were counted once. Approximately 8.2% of the sample lies in the top ten. Source material: peripheral blood. The receptor set was obtained from a man aged 45-60 years with Graves' ophthalmopathy. Donor details come from another sample of the same person, matched by shared clones.

This chain links TRBV28 with TRBJ2-2; 7 positions match TRBD2. Trimming cost V 3 bases and J 0 bases; bases outside gene matches: 4. The V gene's germline CDR1 is MDHEN and CDR2 SYDVKM. There are 16 residues in the CDR3. CDR3 DNA sequence: TGTGCCAGCAGTTTCTCCGGGGGGACGAACACCGGGGAGCTGTTTTTT. The encoded protein is CASSFSGGTNTGELFF.

This clonotype has a count of ten or more. V usage is TRBV5-1 and J usage is TRBJ1-2; 7 positions match TRBD1. This CDR3 is 14 amino acids long. Germline lookup yields CDR1 SGHRS and CDR2 YFSETQ. Trimming cost V 3 bases and J 4 bases; bases outside gene matches: 6. The CDR3 bases are TGCGCCAGCAGCTCACCCGACAGGGTCTATGGCTACACCTTC. Its translation is CASSSPDRVYGYTF.

The table lists this clonotype with many counts. V usage is TRBV7-2 and J usage is TRBJ1-1; TRBD1 agrees at 9 bases. V was pared by 4 bases and J by 11 bases, with 17 bases of the junction left unmatched. This CDR3 contains 16 residues. CDR1 and CDR2 (germline): SGHTA, FQGNSA. CDR3 nucleotides: TGTGCCAGCAGCTCTCGGCCGAGGACAGGGGATGGGACGGCTTTCTTT. It codes for CASSSRPRTGDGTAFF.

The V and J genes are TRBV12-3 or TRBV12-4 and TRBJ1-6, with a weak D call TRBD1 (5 bases). This CDR3 region has 15 residues. V lost 4 bases to trimming and J lost 9 bases, with 16 bases between them. CDR3 region: CASSSAGGGISPLHF. DNA for the CDR3: TGTGCCAGCAGTTCCGCGGGGGGTGGGATTTCACCCCTCCACTTT.

The rearrangement links TRBV11-3 to TRBJ2-7; 9 nucleotides match TRBD1. CDR3 length equals 15 residues. V lost 4 bases and J lost 3; bases outside the gene matches: 7. Germline values: CDR1 SGHNT, CDR2 YENEEA. CDR3 protein: CASSYWTGDGYEQYF. CDR3 in DNA: TGTGCCAGCAGCTACTGGACAGGGGATGGCTACGAGCAGTACTTC.

The V gene is TRBV6-1, the J gene TRBJ2-5; 7 nucleotides match TRBD1. CDR1 MNHNS and CDR2 SASEGT come from the germline V gene. V was pared by 6 bases and J by 5 bases, with 6 bases of the junction left unmatched. This CDR3 has 13 residues. The CDR3 sequence is CASSPTGMETQYF. The DNA of the CDR3 is TGTGCCAGCAGCCCGACAGGGATGGAGACCCAGTACTTC.

This clonotype occurred many times. The chain joins TRBV19 to TRBJ2-5; no clear D gene. Germline lookup yields CDR1 LNHDA and CDR2 SQIVND (reference sequence). The V end was cut by 2 bases, the J end by 2 bases, with 6 bases between. The CDR3 sequence is 13 residues long. In nucleotides, the CDR3 is TGTGCCAGTAGTATATCCGTACAAGAGACCCAGTACTTC. Translated, it gives CASSISVQETQYF.

The rearrangement joins TRBV6-1 to TRBJ2-5; no definite D call. The DNA matches TRBJ2-7 better at its end, which makes the J call doubtful. Germline lookup yields CDR1 MNHNS and CDR2 SASEGT. This CDR3 is built from 13 residues. The CDR3 loop is CASSSLESYEQYF. In DNA form, the CDR3 reads TGTGCCAGCAGCTCGCTAGAGTCCTACGAGCAGTACTTC.

This clonotype showed up many times. The V and J genes are TRBV7-2 and TRBJ1-2, with a tentative D call TRBD1 (6 bases). Trimming pared 2 bases from V and 6 bases from J, leaving 16 bases between. The CDR3 has 15 residues. The germline gives CDR1 SGHTA, CDR2 FQGNSA. The DNA for the CDR3 is TGTGCCAGCAGCTTAACCTGGACAGCTTTTGATGGCTACACCTTC. The encoded protein is CASSLTWTAFDGYTF.

The genes are TRBV10-3 and TRBJ1-1; D perhaps matches TRBD1 (5 bases). The V gene's germline CDR1 is ENHRY and CDR2 SYGVKD. This CDR3 is 13 amino acids long. Trimming pared 4 bases from V and 6 bases from J, leaving 12 bases between. The CDR3 DNA is TGTGCCATCAGTGGCCAGGGTCGACCTGAAGCTTTCTTT. The encoded protein is CAISGQGRPEAFF.

The rearrangement joins TRBV6-1 to TRBJ1-2, with a tentative D call TRBD1 (6 bases). The CDR3 has 14 amino acids. Trimming shortened V by 2 bases and J by 2 bases, and 9 bases separated the two germline ends. Germline V gene lookup returns CDR1 MNHNS and CDR2 SASEGT. CDR3 bases: TGTGCCAGCAGTGAACCGGACAGAAACTATGGCTACACCTTC. It codes for CASSEPDRNYGYTF.

The chain couples TRBV6-2 or TRBV6-3 to TRBJ1-1, with 8 positions matching TRBD1. This CDR3 region has 14 residues. Trimming at V came to 6 bases and at J to 6 bases, leaving 9 bases not matched to a gene. The germline CDR1 and CDR2 sequences are MNHEY and SVGEGT. In DNA, the CDR3 is TGTGCCAGCAGGCAAACCGGGACAGGTGCTGAAGCTTTCTTT. It yields the protein CASRQTGTGAEAFF.

A few counts support this clonotype. The chain combines TRBV6-1 with TRBJ2-2; D call uncertain. V was pared by 2 bases and J by 1 base, with 5 bases between. The length of the CDR3 is 14 residues. Germline V gives CDR1 MNHNS, CDR2 SASEGT. The CDR3 DNA is TGTGCCAGCAGTGAACCACGGAACACCGGGGAGCTGTTTTTT. It codes for CASSEPRNTGELFF.

The chain uses TRBV4-1 and TRBJ2-7; D is perhaps TRBD2 (5 bases). CDR1 is MGHRA, CDR2 YSYEKL, per germline. The length of the CDR3 is 14 residues. Trimming pared 0 bases from V and 4 bases from J, leaving 10 bases between. CDR3 DNA: TGCGCCAGCAGCCAAGAGCACAGAGGGTACGAGCAGTACTTC. It codes for CASSQEHRGYEQYF.

Many counts were recorded for this clonotype. V usage is TRBV2 and J usage is TRBJ1-1; TRBD1 matches at 9 bases. The trim removed 7 bases at V and 4 bases at J, leaving 4 bases unmatched. The CDR3 extends over 13 amino acids. The germline gives CDR1 SNHLY, CDR2 FYNNEI. CDR3 sequence: CASNKDRGTEAFF. The CDR3 DNA reads as TGTGCCAGCAACAAGGACAGGGGCACTGAAGCTTTCTTT.

Many counts were recorded for this clonotype. The gene calls are TRBV20-1 and TRBJ2-4, with D maybe TRBD1 (6 bases). Trimming stripped 6 bases from V and 1 base from J, with 10 bases between. CDR3 length equals 13 residues. CDR1 and CDR2 from the germline V gene are DFQATT and SNEGSKA (reference sequence). CDR3 sequence (DNA): TGCAGTGCCATACAGGGTGCCAAAAACATTCAGTACTTC. Translated: CSAIQGAKNIQYF.

This clonotype was recorded many times. The chain combines TRBV28 with TRBJ2-2; the D gene could be TRBD1 or TRBD2 (5 bases each). Germline CDR1 is MDHEN and CDR2 is SYDVKM. V was pared by 6 bases and J by 2 bases, with 13 bases between. This CDR3 region has 15 residues. This chain's CDR3 is CASRGPGKNTGELFF. In DNA form, the CDR3 reads TGTGCCAGCAGGGGACCGGGAAAAAACACCGGGGAGCTGTTTTTT.

Many counts were recorded for this clonotype. V is TRBV6-5 and J is TRBJ2-7; D is unclear. V was clipped by 7 bases and J by 2 bases, with 9 bases between them. The CDR3 is made up of 12 amino acids. Germline V gene data show CDR1 as MNHEY and CDR2 as SVGAGI. The CDR3 sequence is CASTGGAYEQYF. The CDR3 region has the DNA TGTGCCAGCACCGGCGGAGCCTACGAGCAGTACTTC.

This clonotype was seen repeatedly, ten times or more. This chain joins TRBV11-1 and TRBJ2-7, with 8 positions matching TRBD1. The V gene's germline CDR1 is SGHAT and CDR2 FQDESV (reference sequence). After removal of 5 bases from V and 0 bases from J, the junction contained 6 bases not matched to a gene. CDR3 length: 15 residues. The CDR3 loop reads CASSTRQGSSYEQYF. The CDR3 region has the DNA TGTGCCAGCAGCACCCGACAGGGGAGCTCCTACGAGCAGTACTTC.